This entry concerns a single TCR beta chain. V was cut by 6 bases and J by 1 base, with 12 bases left in between. This CDR3 is built from 14 residues. Germline V gene data show CDR1 as MNHNY and CDR2 as SVGAGI (reference sequence). The sample belongs to a study of T cell changes during pregnancy in multiple sclerosis. Assay: immunoSEQ multiplex PCR; the TCRdb copy retains only in-frame clones and omits some. The sample includes over 50,000 clones, just under 90% of them seen just once. Sequencing was carried out using peripheral blood from another person, used as feeder cells. The chain has TRBV6-6 and TRBJ1-1; the D is unclear. The source of this sequence is a human donor whose cells served as feeder cells for cultures in a pregnancy study. The CDR3 spells CASSRFKSNTEAFF. The DNA for the CDR3 is TGTGCCAGCAGCCGATTCAAATCGAACACTGAAGCTTTCTTT.